Presented here are 22 T cell receptor beta chains from one specimen sequenced in a study of T cells in localized non-small cell lung cancer. Only in-frame clones appear in the TCRdb table, and some are missing; sequencing was by immunoSEQ multiplex PCR. Among 25,000 or so clones listed, roughly 90% were seen once. The specimen was PBMCs, collected before any cancer treatment. The source of these receptors is a man aged 35 to 69 with stage II lung adenocarcinoma.

In DNA form, the CDR3 reads TGCAGCGTTGTTGAGAACGAGCAGTACTTC. Translation: CSVVENEQYF. The V call is TRBV29-1, the J call TRBJ2-7; D is ambiguous. CDR1 is SQVTM, CDR2 ANQGSEA, per germline. This CDR3 is 10 amino acids long. The V gene lost 4 bases and the J gene lost 5 bases, with 6 bases spanning the gap.

The gene calls are TRBV7-3 and TRBJ2-3; D unclear. The CDR3 has 13 amino acids. In germline, CDR1 is SGHTA, CDR2 FQGTGA. V lost 3 bases and J 5 bases, leaving 9 bases between the germline ends. Written as DNA, the CDR3 is TGTGCCAGCAGCTTGGTGACGGAAGATACGCAGTATTTT. Translation gives CASSLVTEDTQYF. Drawing the rest from reference TRBV7-3 and TRBJ2-3, the complete variable domain is GAGVSQTPSNKVTEKGKYVELRCDPISGHTALYWYRQSLGQGPEFLIYFQGTGAADDSGLPNDRFFAVRPEGSVSTLKIQRTERGDSAVYLCASSLVTEDTQYFGPGTRLTVL.

The chain uses TRBV30 and TRBJ2-3, with D possibly matching TRBD2 (5 bases). Per the germline V gene, CDR1 is GTSNPN and CDR2 is SVGIG (reference sequence). CDR3 length: 15 residues. With 2 bases removed from V and 4 bases from J, the gap between germline ends came to 16 bases. The CDR3 DNA reads as TGTGCCTGGAGTATATTGGGGAGTAGGGCAGATACGCAGTATTTT. Protein product: CAWSILGSRADTQYF. The full variable domain, completed using reference TRBV30 and TRBJ2-3, is SQTIHQWPATLVQPVGSPLSLECTVEGTSNPNLYWYRQAAGRGLQLLFYSVGIGQISSEVPQNLSASRPQDRQFILSSKKLLLSDSGFYLCAWSILGSRADTQYFGPGTRLTVL.

V usage is TRBV30 and J usage is TRBJ2-7, with 8 nucleotides matching TRBD2. Unmatched junction bases numbered 5, after V lost 4 bases and J lost 0 bases. The CDR3 contains 14 residues. The germline CDR1 and CDR2 sequences are GTSNPN and SVGIG (reference sequence). The CDR3: CAWNLAGSSYEQYF. CDR3 nucleotides: TGTGCCTGGAATCTAGCGGGCAGCTCCTACGAGCAGTACTTC.

This chain uses TRBV27 with TRBJ2-1; D not certain. This CDR3 is built from 13 residues. The germline gives CDR1 MNHEY, CDR2 SMNVEV (reference sequence). Trimming cost V 3 bases and J 7 bases, with 10 bases left between them. The CDR3 protein is CASSLYPANEQFF. CDR3 coding DNA: TGTGCCAGCAGTTTGTATCCGGCTAATGAGCAGTTCTTC.

V usage is TRBV6-4 and J usage is TRBJ2-1; 14 bases are a match to TRBD2. The germline V gene encodes CDR1 MRHNA and CDR2 SNTAGT. The V gene end was trimmed by 4 bases and the J gene end by 6 bases; junction bases not matched to a gene: 2. This CDR3 region has 15 residues. Here the CDR3 reads CASSATSGGANEQFF. The CDR3 DNA follows: TGTGCCAGCAGTGCGACTAGCGGGGGGGCCAATGAGCAGTTCTTC.

CDR3 sequence: CASGLDSPNEQFF. The CDR3 coding sequence is TGTGCTAGTGGTTTGGATTCTCCTAATGAGCAGTTCTTC. The chain employs TRBV12-5 and TRBJ2-1; D gene uncertain. This CDR3 is built from 13 residues. In germline, CDR1 is LGHNT, CDR2 FRNRAP. The V end was cut by 1 base, the J end by 7 bases, with 8 bases between.

J is TRBJ2-6 and V is TRBV11-3, with 8 bases lining up with TRBD1. Germline values: CDR1 SGHNT, CDR2 YENEEA. V gave up 5 bases and J gave up 3 bases; unmatched junction bases: 9. The CDR3 length is 17 residues. The CDR3 DNA follows: TGTGCCAGCAGCCCCGGGACAGGCCCGGATGGGGCCAACGTCCTGACTTTC. Translation gives CASSPGTGPDGANVLTF.

The chain has TRBV9 and TRBJ2-7; TRBD1 matches at 9 bases. The CDR3 totals 14 residues. V trimming: 3 bases; J trimming: 4 bases; junction bases outside the gene matches: 5. CDR1 SGDLS and CDR2 YYNGEE come from the germline V gene. The CDR3 coding sequence is TGTGCCAGCAGCGACCGGGACAGGGCTTACGAGCAGTACTTC. Amino acids: CASSDRDRAYEQYF.

Worth noting for this clone: An end of the junction does not agree with germline; a read error may underlie this. V and J are TRBV11-2 and TRBJ2-1; the D gene could be TRBD1 or TRBD2 (5 bases each). The CDR3 sequence is 17 residues long. Germline CDR1 and CDR2: SGHAT and FQNNGV. The CDR3 reads CASSLGRGAQTHNEQFF. The CDR3 nucleotides are TGTGCCAGCAGTTTAGGGAGAGGGGCCCAGACCCACAATGAGCAGTTCTTC.

The chain couples TRBV7-2 to TRBJ2-3, with D uncertain. There are 13 residues in the CDR3. Trimming took off 7 bases at V and 2 bases at J, with 10 bases between the two ends. Germline CDR1 is SGHTA and CDR2 is FQGNSA. CDR3 nucleotide sequence: TGTGCCAGCAACCCCGGAAACACAGATACGCAGTATTTT. Amino acids: CASNPGNTDTQYF.

This sequence joins TRBV27 and TRBJ1-2; D gene unclear. V was trimmed by 6 bases and J by 7 bases, leaving 24 bases between them. Germline CDR1 and CDR2: MNHEY and SMNVEV (reference sequence). The CDR3 extends over 16 amino acids. The CDR3 nucleotides are TGTGCCAGCAGGGCGCCGGAAGGGTCCGCTAAGGGTGGCTACACCTTC. Translation gives CASRAPEGSAKGGYTF.

V gene TRBV6-4 combines with J gene TRBJ1-1; D gene unclear. Germline lookup yields CDR1 MRHNA and CDR2 SNTAGT. Trimming removed 3 bases at V and 1 base at J, with 9 bases between. There are 14 residues in the CDR3. The CDR3 DNA is TGTGCCAGCAGTGAAACGGGGTCGAACACTGAAGCTTTCTTT. It encodes CASSETGSNTEAFF.

The chain recombines TRBV6-9 with TRBJ2-7; D ambiguous. CDR3 size: 13 residues. V was shortened by 8 bases and J by 3 bases, with 14 bases between the two germline ends. Germline V lookup: CDR1 MNHGY, CDR2 SVAAGI. CDR3 in DNA: TGTGCCAGCGGCCCGGCGATCTTCTACGAGCAGTACTTC. This codes for CASGPAIFYEQYF.

This clone has a single count. The chain combines TRBV9 with TRBJ2-5; the D call may be TRBD1 or TRBD2 (5 bases each). Trimming took 0 bases from V and 8 from J, leaving 14 bases between them. This CDR3 has 14 residues. Per germline, CDR1 SGDLS and CDR2 YYNGEE. CDR3 in amino acids: CASSVGDPSLTQYF. In DNA form, the CDR3 reads TGTGCCAGCAGCGTAGGGGACCCGAGCCTAACCCAGTACTTC.

The chain uses TRBV5-1 and TRBJ1-1; D might be TRBD1 (6 bases). The germline V gene encodes CDR1 SGHRS and CDR2 YFSETQ. The CDR3 totals 13 residues. The V end was cut by 9 bases, the J end by 0 bases, with 12 bases between. In nucleotides, the CDR3 is TGCGCCACTCGGGACACCATGAACACTGAAGCTTTCTTT. Its protein is CATRDTMNTEAFF.

This rearrangement joins TRBV2 to TRBJ1-2; no reliable D call. V lost 3 bases to trimming and J lost 3 bases, with 8 bases between them. Germline V CDR1 and CDR2: SNHLY, FYNNEI. CDR3 length equals 13 residues. CDR3: CASSEGGYYGYTF. The CDR3 DNA reads as TGTGCCAGCAGTGAGGGAGGGTACTATGGCTACACCTTC.

The chain carries TRBV5-6 and TRBJ2-5; D is unresolved. This CDR3 comprises 14 residues. Germline V lookup: CDR1 SGHDT, CDR2 YYEEEE. The CDR3 here is CVIRKAAKQETQYF. CDR3 nucleotide sequence: TGTGTCATTCGGAAGGCGGCAAAACAAGAGACCCAGTACTTC.

CDR3 in DNA: TGTGCCAGTATTGCCGCCGGGACAGGGATTAGCTATGGCTACACCTTC. Translation gives CASIAAGTGISYGYTF. The rearrangement links TRBV19 to TRBJ1-2; 9 nucleotides align to TRBD1. The junction had 13 bases not matched to a gene; V was cut back by 7 bases and J by 4 bases. CDR3 length: 16 residues. Per the germline V gene, CDR1 is LNHDA and CDR2 is SQIVND (reference sequence).

Only one count was recorded for this clone. This chain links TRBV10-3 with TRBJ1-6; D is possibly TRBD1 (6 bases). Germline V gene sequence: CDR1 ENHRY, CDR2 SYGVKD. With 3 bases removed from V and 7 bases from J, the gap between germline ends came to 13 bases. The CDR3 has 15 amino acids. CDR3: CAISEGRQGNSPLHF. CDR3 in DNA: TGTGCCATCAGTGAAGGCAGGCAGGGGAATTCACCCCTCCACTTT.

The genes are TRBV30 and TRBJ1-1; TRBD1 matches at 10 bases. The CDR3 covers 19 residues. The germline gives CDR1 GTSNPN, CDR2 SVGIG (reference sequence). With V trimmed by 2 bases and J by 0 bases, 15 bases remained unmatched. The CDR3 DNA reads as TGTGCCTGGAGTCGTTGGGTGGACAGGGGGGTAGCCCTGAACACTGAAGCTTTCTTT. This sequence encodes CAWSRWVDRGVALNTEAFF.

This clone has only one observation. The rearrangement uses TRBV29-1 and TRBJ2-7, with D unclear. The CDR3 has 12 amino acids. Trimming removed 6 bases at V and 1 base at J, with 10 bases between. Germline V gives CDR1 SQVTM, CDR2 ANQGSEA. CDR3 region: CSVRLISYEQYF. For the CDR3, the DNA is TGCAGCGTCCGCCTGATTTCCTACGAGCAGTACTTC.